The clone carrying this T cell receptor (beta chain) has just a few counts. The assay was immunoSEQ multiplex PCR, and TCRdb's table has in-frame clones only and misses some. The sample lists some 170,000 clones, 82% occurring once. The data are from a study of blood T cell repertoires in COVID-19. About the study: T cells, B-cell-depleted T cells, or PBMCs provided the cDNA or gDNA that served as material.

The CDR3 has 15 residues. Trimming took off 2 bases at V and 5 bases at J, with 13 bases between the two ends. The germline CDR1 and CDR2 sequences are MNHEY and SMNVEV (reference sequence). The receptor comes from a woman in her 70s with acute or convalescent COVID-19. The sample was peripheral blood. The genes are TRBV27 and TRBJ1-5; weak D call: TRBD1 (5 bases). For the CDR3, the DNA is TGTGCCAGCAGTTTAACCGCAGGGAAACATCAGCCCCAGCATTTT. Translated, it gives CASSLTAGKHQPQHF.